This T cell receptor (beta chain) appears in the sequencing data of a study of OX40 agonist ivuxolimab in advanced cancers. Looking at the study overall: Dose-escalation patients were diagnosed with hepatocellular carcinoma, melanoma, renal cell cancer or head and neck cancer.

Sequenced by immunoSEQ multiplex PCR; TCRdb stores in-frame clones only, minus some. The sample lists roughly 56,000 clones, roughly 88% occurring once. Germline-derived CDR1 and CDR2 are LNHNV and YYDKDF (reference sequence). This CDR3 has 16 residues. Between the trimmed V and J ends, which lost 5 bases and 2 bases, there was a span of 19 bases. Cycle 7 day 1, cycle 4 day 1, and baseline were the timepoints at which blood was sampled. Whole-study findings and limits: On average, CD8+ T cells had more expanded clones than CD4+. Antigen specificity was not determined for the expanded peripheral T cells.

This clone was seen only a few times. Its antigen is currently unknown. The sequencing here drew on CD4+ or CD8+ T cells sorted from blood, taken in a trial of the OX40 agonist ivuxolimab. The clonotype comes from an adult with an advanced solid tumor such as melanoma, head and neck, liver or kidney cancer. V is TRBV15 and J is TRBJ2-7, with D perhaps matching TRBD1 (8 bases). CDR3 loop: CATSPLGGTGAYEQYF. CDR3 sequence (DNA): TGTGCCACCAGCCCATTGGGGGGGACAGGTGCCTACGAGCAGTACTTC.